The 2 T cell receptor beta chains below were found in one sample sequenced in a study of early T cells in non-severe SARS-CoV-2 infection. TCRdb re-analysed the 5' RACE reads in MiXCR, keeping a single row per CDR3 protein. The sample lists 110,000 or so distinct CDR3 sequences, 12% seen once, with 2.5% to 4% in the top ten. Sequenced input: whole blood. All receptors derive from an adult who was a healthcare worker with PCR-confirmed SARS-CoV-2 infection or an uninfected control (not recorded which).

The V gene is TRBV11-2, the J gene TRBJ2-2; D may correspond to TRBD1 or TRBD2 (6 bases each). V lost 2 bases, J lost 4 bases, and 14 bases lay in between. The germline V gene encodes CDR1 SGHAT and CDR2 FQNNGV. The CDR3 is made up of 16 amino acids. CDR3 region: CASSLTVGGITGELFF. CDR3 in DNA: TGTGCCAGCAGCTTAACGGTGGGGGGCATCACCGGGGAGCTGTTTTTT.

This clonotype has ten or more counts. The chain carries TRBV28 and TRBJ2-3, with 11 nucleotides matching TRBD2. The CDR3 consists of 19 residues. The junction had 17 bases not matched to a gene; V was cut back by 6 bases and J by 3 bases. Looked up from germline, CDR1 is MDHEN and CDR2 is SYDVKM. The CDR3 reads CASSPGTSGSPGMTDTQYF. The DNA for the CDR3 is TGTGCCAGCAGCCCCGGGACTAGCGGTAGCCCGGGGATGACAGATACGCAGTATTTT.